A single sample is the source of the 30 T cell receptor beta chains below, sequenced in a study of molecular identifiers for immune sequencing clone quantification. TCRdb fed the PCR reads into MiXCR, producing one record per CDR3 protein. The repertoire holds around 470,000 distinct CDR3 sequences, with about 26% as singletons. Sequences were obtained from naive CD8+ T cells from blood, with Jurkat cell RNA spiked in. Subset: FACS-sorted CD8+CD4-CCR7+CD45RA+ naive T cells. The source of these receptors is a human donor in good health. Some libraries in this study had Jurkat cell RNA spiked in.

V is TRBV4-1 and J is TRBJ1-1, with D possibly being TRBD1 (5 bases). This CDR3 spans 17 amino acids. Trimming took off 0 bases at V and 0 bases at J, with 14 bases between the two ends. CDR1 and CDR2 from the germline V gene are MGHRA and YSYEKL. CDR3 in amino acids: CASSQESSRAVNTEAFF. CDR3 DNA sequence: TGCGCCAGCAGCCAAGAGTCGAGCAGGGCAGTGAACACTGAAGCTTTCTTT.

CDR3 sequence: CATSRERYSNQPQHF. The CDR3, as DNA: TGTGCCACCAGCAGAGAACGCTATAGCAATCAGCCCCAGCATTTT. The rearrangement uses TRBV15 and TRBJ1-5; D ambiguous. The CDR3 covers 15 residues. The V gene's germline CDR1 is LNHNV and CDR2 YYDKDF (reference sequence). The germline V and J ends were trimmed by 0 bases and 0 bases, with 6 bases remaining between them.

The chain employs TRBV7-9 and TRBJ2-7; the D is unclear. Germline V CDR1 and CDR2: SEHNR, FQNEAQ (reference sequence). The CDR3 contains 15 residues. Trimming cost V 4 bases and J 0 bases, with 13 bases left between them. CDR3 residues: CASSYDGRYSYEQYF. CDR3 in DNA: TGTGCCAGCAGCTACGACGGTAGATACTCCTACGAGCAGTACTTC.

This clonotype was observed a few times. This sequence joins TRBV29-1 and TRBJ1-2; D is uncertain. CDR3 length equals 15 residues. V lost 2 bases and J 4 bases, leaving 17 bases between the germline ends. Germline loops: CDR1 SQVTM, CDR2 ANQGSEA. CDR3: CSVESLGIWGYGYTF. CDR3 nucleotide sequence: TGCAGCGTTGAATCTTTGGGGATTTGGGGCTATGGCTACACCTTC.

Worth noting for this clonotype: This may arise from a read error, as a much more abundant clone is one base away. This chain links TRBV6-5 with TRBJ2-3; TRBD2 agrees at 9 bases. V gave up 6 bases and J gave up 3 bases; unmatched junction bases: 7. Germline CDR1 and CDR2: MNHEY and SVGAGI. The CDR3 spans 15 residues. The CDR3 DNA follows: TGTGCCAGCAGCAGGGTAGCGGGGGCGACAGATACGCAGTATTTT. It is translated as CASSRVAGATDTQYF.

A remark on this clonotype: The conserved phenylalanine or tryptophan is not found at the CDR3 terminus, so this likely reflects a read error. J is TRBJ1-1 and V is TRBV4-1; D uncertain. The CDR3 length is 15 residues. Per the germline V gene, CDR1 is MGHRA and CDR2 is YSYEKL. V lost 4 bases and J lost 1, with 13 bases in between. The CDR3 here is CASSRQASSNTEAFS. CDR3 in DNA: TGCGCCAGCAGCCGACAAGCGAGCTCGAACACTGAAGCTTTCTCT.

Notes on this clonotype: A much larger clone differs by one base, so this may be a read error. The chain combines TRBV4-3 with TRBJ1-1, with D uncertain. Trimming removed 1 base from V and 5 bases from J, with 14 bases in between. Germline CDR1 and CDR2: LGHNA and YSLEER. The CDR3 totals 15 residues. CDR3 nucleotide sequence: TGCGCCAGCAGCCAAGTGCCGGGAGTGTTTACTGAAGCTTTCTTT. This encodes CASSQVPGVFTEAFF.

This clonotype occurred many times. The junction and the germline gene differ at one end; a read error may be behind it. The J gene is TRBJ2-7, the V gene TRBV29-1; TRBD1 is a possible D gene (6 bases). Germline V CDR1 and CDR2: SQVTM, ANQGSEA. The CDR3 loop spans 12 amino acids. The CDR3 nucleotides are TGCAGCGTTGAAGATCCCGGCAGGGGCACTGCGTTC. This translates into CSVEDPGRGTAF.

On this clonotype: A much larger clone differs from this one at a single base, so this may be a read error. The rearrangement joins TRBV5-1 to TRBJ1-1; D gene ambiguous. Germline-derived CDR1 and CDR2 are SGHRS and YFSETQ. CDR3 length: 12 amino acids. V was pared by 6 bases and J by 1 base, with 7 bases between. The DNA of the CDR3 is TGCGCCAGCAACGGGCGGAACACTGAAGCTTTCTTT. This gives the protein CASNGRNTEAFF. Full variable domain (remainder filled in from reference TRBV5-1 and TRBJ1-1): KAGVTQTPRYLIKTRGQQVTLSCSPISGHRSVSWYQQTPGQGLQFLFEYFSETQRNKGNFPGRFSGRQFSNSRSEMNVSTLELGDSALYLCASNGRNTEAFFGQGTRLTVV.

As concerns this clonotype: A clone one base away is much larger, so this may be a read error. The genes are TRBV5-4 and TRBJ2-7; D is unresolved. V was clipped by 0 bases and J by 5 bases, with 12 bases between them. Germline lookup yields CDR1 SGHNT and CDR2 YYREEE (reference sequence). The CDR3 totals 14 residues. The CDR3 loop is CASSLVLDRDEQYF. The DNA of the CDR3 is TGTGCCAGCAGCTTGGTTCTCGATAGGGACGAGCAGTACTTC.

This clonotype was seen only a few times. The chain links TRBV11-2 to TRBJ2-3; 9 nucleotides agree with TRBD2. This CDR3 has 15 amino acids. The germline V gene encodes CDR1 SGHAT and CDR2 FQNNGV. The V gene end was trimmed by 2 bases and the J gene end by 4 bases; junction bases not matched to a gene: 4. The CDR3 loop is CASSLILAGSDTQYF. In DNA, the CDR3 is TGTGCCAGCAGCTTAATTCTAGCGGGATCAGATACGCAGTATTTT.

As for this clonotype: One base away lies a much larger clone, so this may be a sequencing read error. It is likely a read error, because the conserved phenylalanine at the end of the CDR3 is missing. CDR3 region: CASSLGGDRESNQPQHS. CDR3 DNA: TGTGCCAGCAGCTTAGGCGGGGACAGGGAAAGCAATCAGCCCCAGCATTCT. The chain has TRBV13 and TRBJ1-5; 9 bases are shared with TRBD1. The V and J ends lost 0 bases and 1 base, in that order; junction bases with no gene match: 4. This CDR3 has 17 residues. Germline loops: CDR1 PRHDT, CDR2 FYEKMQ (reference sequence).

The V and J genes are TRBV6-2 or TRBV6-3 and TRBJ2-5, with 13 bases fitting TRBD2. V dropped 4 bases and J dropped 2; count of bases not matched to a gene: 7. CDR3 size: 17 residues. Germline CDR1 and CDR2: MNHEY and SVGEGT. CDR3 nucleotides: TGTGCCAGCAGTTCACTAGCGGGAGGGTCGGGGCAAGAGACCCAGTACTTC. This translates into CASSSLAGGSGQETQYF.

This clonotype has only a few counts. The chain employs TRBV29-1 and TRBJ1-2, with D perhaps matching TRBD1 (5 bases). CDR3 length equals 13 residues. The germline gives CDR1 SQVTM, CDR2 ANQGSEA. V was pared by 3 bases and J by 3 bases, with 11 bases between. The CDR3 DNA sequence: TGCAGCGTTGAGGGACGCAAGGACTATGGCTACACCTTC. It is translated as CSVEGRKDYGYTF.

This clonotype was counted a few times. The V call is TRBV9, the J call TRBJ2-3; 10 nucleotides align to TRBD2. In germline, CDR1 is SGDLS, CDR2 YYNGEE. The V gene end was trimmed by 0 bases and the J gene end by 3 bases; junction bases not matched to a gene: 7. CDR3 length equals 17 residues. CDR3 region: CASSVEASGSFTDTQYF. The DNA of the CDR3 is TGTGCCAGCAGCGTAGAGGCTAGCGGGAGTTTTACAGATACGCAGTATTTT.

The chain employs TRBV20-1 and TRBJ1-1, with no clear D. The ends were cut back, 0 bases at V and 4 bases at J, with 3 bases in the middle. The germline gives CDR1 DFQATT, CDR2 SNEGSKA (reference sequence). This CDR3 has 11 amino acids. This chain's CDR3 is CSAREVTEAFF. The CDR3 DNA is TGCAGTGCTAGAGAAGTCACTGAAGCTTTCTTT.

This clonotype was counted a few times. V gene TRBV3-1 combines with J gene TRBJ2-7, with D unresolved. The CDR3 is 13 amino acids. The V end was cut by 1 base, the J end by 3 bases, with 7 bases between. In germline, CDR1 is LGHDT, CDR2 YNNKEL (reference sequence). The CDR3 here is CASSQGHFYEQYF. The DNA of the CDR3 is TGTGCCAGCAGCCAAGGCCATTTCTACGAGCAGTACTTC.

Concerning this clonotype itself: This may stem from a read error, because a much larger clone lies one nucleotide away. The CDR3 carries no conserved terminal phenylalanine or tryptophan, so it likely arises from a read error. The chain joins TRBV4-3 to TRBJ2-1; 9 bases are a match to TRBD1. From germline, CDR1 is LGHNA and CDR2 YSLEER. The CDR3 is made up of 14 amino acids. V gave up 2 bases and J gave up 8 bases; unmatched junction bases: 4. The CDR3 sequence: CASSQRDRVHEQFY. The DNA for the CDR3 is TGCGCCAGCAGCCAAAGGGACAGGGTGCATGAGCAGTTCTAC.

J is TRBJ1-2 and V is TRBV6-5, with D unresolved. The CDR3 spans 16 residues. The ends were cut back, 1 base at V and 5 bases at J, with 17 bases in the middle. The germline V gene encodes CDR1 MNHEY and CDR2 SVGAGI. In nucleotides, the CDR3 is TGTGCCAGCAGTTACTGGTCGGACGGACTACGGTATGGCTACACCTTC. This codes for CASSYWSDGLRYGYTF.

The CDR3 region has the DNA TGTGCCAGCAGCTTAGTGGGGGAACAAGAGACCCAGTACTTC. It translates to CASSLVGEQETQYF. The genes are TRBV7-9 and TRBJ2-5, with D perhaps TRBD1 or TRBD2 (5 bases each). The CDR3 length is 14 residues. The ends were cut back, 1 base at V and 2 bases at J, with 8 bases in the middle. Germline-derived CDR1 and CDR2 are SEHNR and FQNEAQ (reference sequence).

This clonotype was seen at least ten times. The chain has TRBV7-9 and TRBJ1-3; TRBD1 aligns across 8 bases. Trimming at V came to 5 bases and at J to 2 bases, leaving 2 bases not matched to a gene. From germline, CDR1 is SEHNR and CDR2 FQNEAQ (reference sequence). The CDR3 covers 14 residues. CDR3 DNA: TGTGCCAGCAGCCAGACAGGGGCTGGAAACACCATATATTTT. Translating it yields CASSQTGAGNTIYF.

This clonotype turned up a few times. V usage is TRBV19 and J usage is TRBJ2-7, with 7 positions matching TRBD1. CDR3 length: 14 amino acids. Germline CDR1 reads LNHDA; CDR2 reads SQIVND (reference sequence). The V gene end was trimmed by 5 bases and the J gene end by 1 base; junction bases not matched to a gene: 5. This CDR3 reads CASSYGQESYEQYF. The CDR3 nucleotides read TGTGCCAGTAGTTACGGACAGGAATCCTACGAGCAGTACTTC.

CDR3 residues: CASSLQPAGAADTQYF. Written as DNA, the CDR3 is TGTGCCAGCAGTTTACAACCAGCGGGAGCGGCGGATACGCAGTATTTT. The V and J genes are TRBV27 and TRBJ2-3, with TRBD2 identical over 8 bases. This CDR3 comprises 16 residues. Germline CDR1 reads MNHEY; CDR2 reads SMNVEV (reference sequence). The V segment lost 2 bases and the J segment 6 bases; nucleotides outside the gene matches: 10.

This rearrangement joins TRBV30 to TRBJ2-1; possible D gene TRBD2, 5 bases. Trimming pared 3 bases from V and 0 bases from J, leaving 21 bases between. CDR3 length: 18 residues. In germline, CDR1 is GTSNPN, CDR2 SVGIG (reference sequence). CDR3 coding DNA: TGTGCCTGGAGCACGAGGGCTGTAGGAATTAGCTCCTACAATGAGCAGTTCTTC. It specifies CAWSTRAVGISSYNEQFF. The full variable domain, completed using reference TRBV30 and TRBJ2-1, is SQTIHQWPATLVQPVGSPLSLECTVEGTSNPNLYWYRQAAGRGLQLLFYSVGIGQISSEVPQNLSASRPQDRQFILSSKKLLLSDSGFYLCAWSTRAVGISSYNEQFFGPGTRLTVL.

The CDR3 DNA reads TGTGCCAGCAGCTTAGGCCCCGGGACAGGGGATGGCTACACCTTC. Translating it yields CASSLGPGTGDGYTF. This chain links TRBV7-6 with TRBJ1-2, with TRBD1 matching 10 bases. V was clipped by 1 base and J by 6 bases; unmatched bases: 5. Germline V gene data show CDR1 as SGHVS and CDR2 as FNYEAQ. The CDR3 length is 15 residues. Full variable domain (outside the CDR3, taken from reference TRBV7-6 and TRBJ1-2): GAGVSQSPRYKVTKRGQDVALRCDPISGHVSLYWYRQALGQGPEFLTYFNYEAQQDKSGLPNDRFSAERPEGSISTLTIQRTEQRDSAMYRCASSLGPGTGDGYTFGSGTRLTVV.

This clonotype was detected only a few times. The chain carries TRBV11-2 and TRBJ2-1, with 8 bases fitting TRBD1. Unmatched junction bases numbered 7, after V lost 3 bases and J lost 3 bases. The germline V gene has CDR1 SGHAT and CDR2 FQNNGV. The CDR3 consists of 16 residues. The DNA of the CDR3 is TGTGCCAGCAGCTTCGATTGGACAGGGTACTACAATGAGCAGTTCTTC. This translates into CASSFDWTGYYNEQFF.

The rearrangement uses TRBV3-1 and TRBJ1-6; TRBD1 might be the D (5 bases). CDR3 length: 16 residues. V was pared by 0 bases and J by 9 bases, with 15 bases between. CDR1 LGHDT and CDR2 YNNKEL come from the germline V gene (reference sequence). CDR3 loop: CASSQDQQVDGSPLHF. DNA for the CDR3: TGTGCCAGCAGCCAAGATCAACAGGTCGACGGTTCACCCCTCCACTTT.

This clonotype was observed a handful of times. This chain uses TRBV4-1 with TRBJ2-2; D tentatively fits TRBD1 or TRBD2 (6 bases each). The CDR3 length is 14 residues. Per germline, CDR1 MGHRA and CDR2 YSYEKL. The V end lost 5 bases, the J end lost 4 bases, and 11 bases lay between the germline ends. DNA for the CDR3: TGCGCCAGCAGCGGGGGGCAGGTCACCGGGGAGCTGTTTTTT. Protein product: CASSGGQVTGELFF.

This clonotype showed up many times. The gene calls are TRBV29-1 and TRBJ1-1, with D hard to call. The length of the CDR3 is 12 residues. Trimming removed 1 base at V and 7 bases at J, with 10 bases between. Looked up from germline, CDR1 is SQVTM and CDR2 is ANQGSEA. DNA of the CDR3: TGCAGCGTTGAAGTGGTAACGGGTGAAGCTTTCTTT. It translates to CSVEVVTGEAFF.

This clonotype was counted ten times or more. The rearrangement links TRBV25-1 to TRBJ2-7; 7 bases match TRBD1. CDR1 is MGHDK, CDR2 SYGVNS, per germline. This CDR3 has 14 residues. J gave up 1 base and V 5 bases, and 5 bases lay outside the gene matches. The CDR3 sequence is CASSTDRISYEQYF. The CDR3 region has the DNA TGTGCCAGCAGTACGGACAGGATATCCTACGAGCAGTACTTC.